What follows are 5 T cell receptor beta chains derived from one specimen sequenced in a study of T cell responses to AZD1222 COVID-19 vaccine. Data came from immunoSEQ multiplex PCR; TCRdb stores just in-frame clones and leaves some out. The data hold about 130,000 clones, with more than 80% observed a single time. The sample was peripheral blood, taken on day 0 of AZD1222 vaccination. The receptors derive from an adult in good health.

The chain employs TRBV6-6 and TRBJ1-2; 10 bases map to TRBD1. CDR3 length: 16 amino acids. Germline CDR1 reads MNHNY; CDR2 reads SVGAGI (reference sequence). J was trimmed by 6 bases and V by 6 bases; bases with no gene match: 13. CDR3 coding DNA: TGTGCCAGCAGCGATTACTCCGACAGGGGGCAGGATGGCTACACCTTC. This translates into CASSDYSDRGQDGYTF.

This chain joins TRBV15 and TRBJ1-1; 8 nucleotides match TRBD1. The CDR3 contains 14 residues. V lost 3 bases and J lost 1; bases outside the gene matches: 1. Germline lookup yields CDR1 LNHNV and CDR2 YYDKDF (reference sequence). CDR3 residues: CATSSGQGNTEAFF. The CDR3 DNA follows: TGTGCCACCAGCAGCGGACAGGGGAACACTGAAGCTTTCTTT.

This clone was seen a single time. The chain couples TRBV2 to TRBJ2-7, with D perhaps TRBD1 (6 bases). The CDR3 is 14 amino acids. The germline V and J ends were trimmed by 6 bases and 5 bases, with 17 bases remaining between them. Looked up from germline, CDR1 is SNHLY and CDR2 is FYNNEI. CDR3 amino acids: CASSRTPRGDEQYF. As DNA, the CDR3 is TGTGCCAGCAGCAGAACTCCCAGGGGTGACGAGCAGTACTTC.

V usage is TRBV18 and J usage is TRBJ1-4; 7 nucleotides align to TRBD1. The V gene's germline CDR1 is KGHSH and CDR2 LQKENI. The CDR3 is 16 amino acids. J lost 2 bases, V lost 3 bases, and 6 bases had no gene match. The CDR3 here is CASSPRQGNTNEKLFF. The CDR3 region has the DNA TGTGCCAGCTCACCCCGACAGGGTAACACTAATGAAAAACTGTTTTTT.

V and J are TRBV27 and TRBJ2-5; D may be TRBD2 (6 bases). Germline CDR1 reads MNHEY; CDR2 reads SMNVEV (reference sequence). The CDR3 length is 14 residues. The V end lost 6 bases, the J end lost 2 bases, and 13 bases lay between the germline ends. The CDR3 coding sequence is TGTGCCAGCAGCTGGCGGGGAATGCAAGAGACCCAGTACTTC. This gives the protein CASSWRGMQETQYF.